A single T cell receptor (beta chain) is shown here with its context. What it binds is unknown. These data originate in a study of graft-versus-host responses after intestinal transplantation. The wider study: Those transplanted obtained multivisceral, liver-intestinal, or isolated intestinal grafts. Every transplant recipient was induced with anti-thymocyte globulin, then maintained on tacrolimus and steroids for roughly 3 years. Study results and caveats: Patients with graft-donor T cell macrochimerism had high graft-versus-host to host-versus-graft clonal ratios in allografts.

Germline V gene data show CDR1 as SGHTA and CDR2 as FQGNSA. The CDR3 has 14 residues. TCRdb's copy holds only in-frame clones and misses some; the assay was immunoSEQ multiplex PCR. In the table there are over 45,000 clones, around 93% of which are singletons. This TCR was recovered from a human donor who was the organ donor for an intestinal transplant. This sample comprised unstimulated CD4+ T cells sorted from spleen or lymph node cells, obtained before transplant. V is TRBV7-2 and J is TRBJ2-5; either TRBD1 or TRBD2 may supply D (5 bases each). The end of the DNA fits TRBJ2-7 better, so the J call may be wrong. CDR3 in amino acids: CASSLRDGNYEQYF. The CDR3 DNA reads as TGTGCCAGCAGCTTAAGGGACGGAAACTACGAGCAGTACTTC.